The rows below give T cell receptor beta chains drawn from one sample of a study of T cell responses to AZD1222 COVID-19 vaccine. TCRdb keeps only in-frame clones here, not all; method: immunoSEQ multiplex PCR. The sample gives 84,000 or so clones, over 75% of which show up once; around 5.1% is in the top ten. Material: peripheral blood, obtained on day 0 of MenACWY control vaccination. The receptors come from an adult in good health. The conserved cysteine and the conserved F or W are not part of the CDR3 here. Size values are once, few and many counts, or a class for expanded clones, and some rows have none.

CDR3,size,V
ASSPWGGGGPEAF,-,TRBV7-2
ASSQGSGTGRSGELF,-,TRBV4-1
ASSQDRSREVEAF,-,TRBV4-1
ASSRDPNQPQH,once,TRBV6-5
ARGSGYNEQF,once,TRBV30
ASSIDKGPIYGYT,-,TRBV19
ASSLVGARTEAF,-,TRBV7-2
ASSAQTYQPQH,once,TRBV7-2
ASRPTSSADTQY,-,TRBV7-2
ASSQLRGGYTEAF,-,TRBV4-3
ASSLDFNYGYT,-,TRBV5-1
ATYLLAGKNTEAF,-,TRBV27
ASSQDPRQDTGELF,-,TRBV4-3